The 20 T cell receptor beta chains in this list originate from one sample, sequenced in a study of blood T cells in healthy people across ages. Through a sample-barcoded 5' primer and a J-beta primer mix, a second PCR was run for about 6 to 12 cycles. TCRdb fed the 5' RACE reads into MiXCR, producing one record per CDR3 protein. The sample contains about 590,000 distinct CDR3 sequences, approximately 30% of which appear only once. The source material was blood. Receptors originate from a woman aged 80 or older in good health.

Worth noting for this clonotype: This may be a read error, as it is one base from a much larger clone. The J gene is TRBJ2-5, the V gene TRBV2; 7 positions agree with TRBD2. This CDR3 has 15 amino acids. Germline-derived CDR1 and CDR2 are SNHLY and FYNNEI. V shed 5 bases and J 11 bases; nucleotides not matched to a gene: 17. The CDR3 is CASSLTGGSCNEQYF. DNA of the CDR3: TGTGCCAGCAGTTTGACGGGGGGATCCTGCAATGAGCAGTACTTC.

This sequence joins TRBV20-1 and TRBJ2-3; 7 bases fit TRBD2. This CDR3 is 16 amino acids long. CDR1 is DFQATT, CDR2 SNEGSKA, per germline (reference sequence). Trimming cost V 5 bases and J 4 bases; bases outside gene matches: 15. DNA for the CDR3: TGCAGTGCTGGCCAGTTCGCGGGAGTTAACCCAGATACGCAGTATTTT. This translates into CSAGQFAGVNPDTQYF.

Ten or more counts support this clonotype. The chain carries TRBV20-1 and TRBJ1-1, with D hard to call. Between the trimmed V and J ends, which lost 0 bases and 3 bases, there was a span of 11 bases. CDR1 and CDR2 from the germline V gene are DFQATT and SNEGSKA (reference sequence). The CDR3 spans 14 residues. Here the CDR3 DNA reads TGCAGTGCTAGAGATCTTGGGAAGTACACTGAAGCTTTCTTT. Translated: CSARDLGKYTEAFF.

This clonotype was seen many times. The chain combines TRBV4-2 with TRBJ1-2, with 7 bases that match TRBD1. V was pared by 0 bases and J by 4 bases, with 5 bases of the junction left unmatched. Germline V lookup: CDR1 LGHNA, CDR2 YNFKEQ. The CDR3 is 15 residues long. CDR3 in amino acids: CASSQERGRSYGYTF. The CDR3 DNA is TGTGCCAGCAGCCAAGAAAGGGGGCGCAGCTATGGCTACACCTTC.

To note about this clonotype: Sequence at one end of the junction differs from germline and may be a read error. This chain links TRBV20-1 with TRBJ1-1, with a tentative D call TRBD1 (5 bases). CDR3 length: 17 amino acids. CDR1 is DFQATT, CDR2 SNEGSKA, per germline (reference sequence). CDR3 DNA: TGCGGTGCTAGAGTTTCCGGGACCTATTCCCTGAACACTGAAGCTTTCTTT. Residues: CGARVSGTYSLNTEAFF.

In the case of this clonotype: At one end the junction does not follow the germline gene, possibly because of a read error. V is TRBV7-9 and J is TRBJ2-1, with D tentatively TRBD1 or TRBD2 (6 bases each). The germline gives CDR1 SEHNR, CDR2 FQNEAQ (reference sequence). CDR3 size: 16 residues. CDR3 in DNA: TGTACCAGCAGCTCCGGGGGCCAGCAGGGCTACAATGAGCAGTTCTTC. It translates to CTSSSGGQQGYNEQFF. The full variable domain, its missing parts supplied by reference TRBV7-9 and TRBJ2-1, is DTGVSQNPRHKITKRGQNVTFRCDPISEHNRLYWYRQTLGQGPEFLTYFQNEAQLEKSRLLSDRFSAERPKGSFSTLEIQRTEQGDSAMYLCTSSSGGQQGYNEQFFGPGTRLTVL.

The chain links TRBV9 to TRBJ1-6; D uncertain. V shed 0 bases and J shed 2 bases, with 6 bases lying between them. Germline V gives CDR1 SGDLS, CDR2 YYNGEE. The CDR3 runs to 15 residues. The CDR3 bases are TGTGCCAGCAGCGTAGAGACGGCCTATAATTCACCCCTCCACTTT. Its protein product is CASSVETAYNSPLHF.

Details on this clonotype: This may come from a read error, since a much larger clone is one base off. This chain connects TRBV12-3 or TRBV12-4 to TRBJ1-2; TRBD1 matches at 8 bases. The CDR3 covers 12 residues. CDR3 DNA sequence: TGTGCCGGCAGTACAGGGGGCTATGGCTACACCTTC. Its translation: CAGSTGGYGYTF.

This clonotype was counted only a few times. The V gene is TRBV15, the J gene TRBJ1-1; tentative D call: TRBD1 (5 bases). The germline V gene encodes CDR1 LNHNV and CDR2 YYDKDF (reference sequence). CDR3 length equals 13 residues. Trimming removed 0 bases from V and 10 bases from J, with 12 bases in between. DNA of the CDR3: TGTGCCACCAGCAGAGATCGGGGGGTTGGAGCTTTCTTT. Amino acids: CATSRDRGVGAFF.

In this sample, this clonotype turned up a few times. The chain combines TRBV4-2 with TRBJ1-3, with TRBD1 identical over 7 bases. Germline CDR1 and CDR2: LGHNA and YNFKEQ. The trim removed 1 base at V and 0 bases at J, leaving 12 bases unmatched. The CDR3 extends over 19 amino acids. CDR3 sequence: CASSQAQAGGTSSGNTIYF. Written as DNA, the CDR3 is TGTGCCAGCAGCCAAGCCCAGGCAGGGGGGACTAGCTCTGGAAACACCATATATTTT.

This clonotype turned up a few times. A clone one base away is much larger, so this may be a read error. CDR3 loop: CRARGSRGSQYF. The CDR3 DNA reads as TGCAGGGCTAGAGGTTCCCGGGGCAGCCAGTACTTC. The chain links TRBV20-1 to TRBJ2-7; D may match TRBD1 or TRBD2 (5 bases each). The CDR3 covers 12 residues. Per germline, CDR1 DFQATT and CDR2 SNEGSKA (reference sequence).

J is TRBJ2-7 and V is TRBV4-2; D not resolved. The J call is uncertain, as TRBJ2-5 better fits the DNA end. The CDR3 consists of 13 residues. Germline V lookup: CDR1 LGHNA, CDR2 YNFKEQ. The CDR3 sequence: CASSQGSWETQYF. CDR3 in DNA: TGTGCCAGCAGCCAAGGTTCCTGGGAGACCCAGTACTTC.

The sample holds many counts of this clonotype. The chain uses TRBV7-8 and TRBJ2-1; TRBD1 or TRBD2 may be the D gene (5 bases each). CDR1 and CDR2 (germline): SGHVS, FQNEAQ. The CDR3 is 15 amino acids. V lost 1 base and J lost 7, with 14 bases in between. The CDR3: CASSLGRVGVNEQFF. The CDR3 DNA reads TGTGCCAGCAGCTTAGGCAGGGTCGGGGTGAATGAGCAGTTCTTC.

A word on this clonotype: This could be a read error, since a much larger clone is one nucleotide away. This sequence joins TRBV25-1 and TRBJ2-7; 8 bases align to TRBD1. The CDR3 loop spans 13 amino acids. CDR1 and CDR2 from the germline V gene are MGHDK and SYGVNS. The chain's CDR3 is CASPWDRTYGQYF. CDR3 bases: TGTGCCAGCCCCTGGGACAGGACCTACGGGCAGTACTTC.

This chain uses TRBV28 with TRBJ1-2, with TRBD1 identical over 7 bases. From germline, CDR1 is MDHEN and CDR2 SYDVKM. The CDR3 has 16 residues. The V segment lost 6 bases and the J segment 0 bases; nucleotides outside the gene matches: 10. This chain's CDR3 is CASRSLDRPTNYGYTF. The CDR3 DNA sequence: TGTGCCAGCAGGTCCCTGGACAGGCCGACTAACTATGGCTACACCTTC.

This clonotype occurred many times. V usage is TRBV4-2 and J usage is TRBJ2-7; D gene ambiguous. This CDR3 has 13 amino acids. The germline V gene encodes CDR1 LGHNA and CDR2 YNFKEQ. Trimming pared 6 bases from V and 1 base from J, leaving 10 bases between. As DNA, the CDR3 is TGTGCCAGCAGTGGAACCCTTTCCTACGAGCAGTACTTC. It specifies CASSGTLSYEQYF.

The rearrangement links TRBV12-3 or TRBV12-4 to TRBJ1-5, with 10 bases matching TRBD1. The CDR3 has 15 residues. The V segment lost 4 bases and the J segment 9 bases; nucleotides outside the gene matches: 9. CDR3 DNA sequence: TGTGCCAGCAGTTCGGGGGACAGGGGAGATCGGCCCCAGCATTTT. Protein: CASSSGDRGDRPQHF.

This sequence joins TRBV28 and TRBJ1-1, with a tentative D call TRBD1 (6 bases). CDR3 length: 12 amino acids. V was trimmed by 6 bases and J by 10 bases, leaving 15 bases between them. Germline lookup yields CDR1 MDHEN and CDR2 SYDVKM. The CDR3 DNA reads as TGTGCCAGCAGGTCTACAGGGATAGGAGCTTTCTTT. This gives the protein CASRSTGIGAFF.

Note on this clonotype: Given a much more abundant clone one base away, this may be a read error. This rearrangement joins TRBV6-2 or TRBV6-3 to TRBJ1-2; D unresolved. With 5 bases removed from V and 7 bases from J, the gap between germline ends came to 5 bases. CDR3 length: 10 residues. Germline assignment: CDR1 MNHEY and CDR2 SVGEGT. CDR3 region: CASSRFGYTF. CDR3 in DNA: TGTGCCAGCAGTCGGTTTGGCTACACCTTC.

V gene TRBV28 combines with J gene TRBJ1-2; 10 bases align to TRBD1. From germline, CDR1 is MDHEN and CDR2 SYDVKM. J gave up 3 bases and V 10 bases, and 5 bases lay outside the gene matches. The CDR3 runs 13 residues. The CDR3 DNA sequence: TGTGCCACCACGGACAGGGGGGACTATGGCTACACCTTC. It is translated as CATTDRGDYGYTF.